Each of the 2 T cell receptor beta chains below was sequenced from the same sample in a study of blood T cell repertoires in COVID-19. TCRdb's table, derived via immunoSEQ multiplex PCR, lists solely in-frame clones and lacks some. The table shows 380,000 or so clones, with nearly 90% occurring only once. Sequenced: PBMCs or T cells enriched from blood (not recorded which). These receptors all stem from a woman in her 40s with acute COVID-19.

This rearrangement joins TRBV27 to TRBJ1-1, with TRBD1 matching 7 bases. Trimming cost V 5 bases and J 1 base; bases outside gene matches: 1. Looked up from germline, CDR1 is MNHEY and CDR2 is SMNVEV (reference sequence). The CDR3 is 13 amino acids. The CDR3 DNA sequence: TGTGCCAGCAGTCGGACAGGGAACACTGAAGCTTTCTTT. Translation gives CASSRTGNTEAFF.

V is TRBV5-4 and J is TRBJ1-1, with 10 bases matching TRBD1. With V trimmed by 4 bases and J by 3 bases, 9 bases remained unmatched. Per the germline V gene, CDR1 is SGHNT and CDR2 is YYREEE (reference sequence). This CDR3 has 16 amino acids. The CDR3 loop is CASSPTGGRGHTEAFF. In DNA, the CDR3 is TGTGCCAGCAGCCCGACAGGGGGCAGAGGGCACACTGAAGCTTTCTTT.